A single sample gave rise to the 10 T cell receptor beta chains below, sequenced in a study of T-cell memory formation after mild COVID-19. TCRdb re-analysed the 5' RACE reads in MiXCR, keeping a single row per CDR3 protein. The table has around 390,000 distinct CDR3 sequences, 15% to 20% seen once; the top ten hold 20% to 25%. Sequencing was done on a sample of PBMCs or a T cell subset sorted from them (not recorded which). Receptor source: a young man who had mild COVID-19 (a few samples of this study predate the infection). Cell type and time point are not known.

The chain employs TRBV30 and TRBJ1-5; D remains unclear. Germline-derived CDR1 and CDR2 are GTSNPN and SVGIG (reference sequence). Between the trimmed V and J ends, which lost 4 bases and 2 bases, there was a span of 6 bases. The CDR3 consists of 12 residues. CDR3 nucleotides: TGTGCCTGGACTAGGGGCAATCAGCCCCAGCATTTT. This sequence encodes CAWTRGNQPQHF.

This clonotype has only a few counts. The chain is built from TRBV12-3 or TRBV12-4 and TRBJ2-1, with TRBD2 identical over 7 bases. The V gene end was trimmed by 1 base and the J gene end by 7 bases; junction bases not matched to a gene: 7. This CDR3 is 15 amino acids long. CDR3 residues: CASSLGAIGGNEQFF. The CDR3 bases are TGTGCCAGCAGTTTAGGGGCCATCGGGGGGAATGAGCAGTTCTTC.

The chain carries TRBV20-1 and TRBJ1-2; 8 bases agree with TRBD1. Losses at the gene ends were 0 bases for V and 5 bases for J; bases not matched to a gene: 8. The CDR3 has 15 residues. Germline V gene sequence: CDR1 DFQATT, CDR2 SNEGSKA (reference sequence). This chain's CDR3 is CSARDEQGAGYGYTF. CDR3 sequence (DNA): TGCAGTGCTAGAGATGAGCAGGGGGCCGGTTATGGCTACACCTTC.

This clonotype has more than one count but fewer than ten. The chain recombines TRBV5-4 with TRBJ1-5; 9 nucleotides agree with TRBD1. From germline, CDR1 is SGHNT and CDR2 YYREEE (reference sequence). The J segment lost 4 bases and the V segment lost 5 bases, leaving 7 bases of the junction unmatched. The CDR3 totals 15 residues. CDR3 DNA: TGTGCCAGCAGTTATGACAGGGGGTTGAATCAGCCCCAGCATTTT. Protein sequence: CASSYDRGLNQPQHF.

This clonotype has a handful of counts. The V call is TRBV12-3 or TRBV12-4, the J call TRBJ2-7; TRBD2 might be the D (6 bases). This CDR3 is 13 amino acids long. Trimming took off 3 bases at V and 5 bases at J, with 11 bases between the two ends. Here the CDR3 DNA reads TGTGCCAGCAGTTTGACGGGAGTCAACGAGCAGTACTTC. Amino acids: CASSLTGVNEQYF.

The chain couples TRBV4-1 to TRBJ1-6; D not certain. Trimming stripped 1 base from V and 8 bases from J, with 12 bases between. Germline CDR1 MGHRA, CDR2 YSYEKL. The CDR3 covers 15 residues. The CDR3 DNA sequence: TGCGCCAGCAGCCAAGCCCCAACCGTCCATTCACCCCTCCACTTT. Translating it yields CASSQAPTVHSPLHF.

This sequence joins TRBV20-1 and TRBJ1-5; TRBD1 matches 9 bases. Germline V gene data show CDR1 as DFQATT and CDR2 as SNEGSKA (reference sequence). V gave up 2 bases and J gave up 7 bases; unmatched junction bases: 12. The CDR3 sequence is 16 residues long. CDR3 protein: CSARTAGDRAPQPQHF. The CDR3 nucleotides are TGCAGTGCTAGAACGGCGGGGGACAGGGCGCCCCAGCCCCAGCATTTT.

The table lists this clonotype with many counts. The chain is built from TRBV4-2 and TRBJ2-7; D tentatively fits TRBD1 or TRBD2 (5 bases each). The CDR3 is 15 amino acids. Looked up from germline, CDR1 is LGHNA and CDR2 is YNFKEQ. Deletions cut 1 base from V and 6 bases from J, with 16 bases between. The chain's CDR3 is CASSQVDGTLGEQYF. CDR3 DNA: TGTGCCAGCAGCCAAGTAGACGGGACCTTAGGCGAGCAGTACTTC.

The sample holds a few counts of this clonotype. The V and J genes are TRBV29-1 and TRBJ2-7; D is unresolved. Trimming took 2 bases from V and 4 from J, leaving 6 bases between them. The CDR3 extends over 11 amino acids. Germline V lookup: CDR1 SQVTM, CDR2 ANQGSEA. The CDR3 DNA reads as TGCAGCGTTGAAAAGCTTTACGAGCAGTACTTC. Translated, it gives CSVEKLYEQYF.

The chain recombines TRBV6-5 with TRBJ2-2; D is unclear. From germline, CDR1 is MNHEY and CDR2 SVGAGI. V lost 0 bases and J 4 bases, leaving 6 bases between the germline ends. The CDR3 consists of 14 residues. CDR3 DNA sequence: TGTGCCAGCAGTTACTCGAGAAGCACCGGGGAGCTGTTTTTT. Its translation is CASSYSRSTGELFF.